This T cell receptor (beta chain) was sequenced during a study of OX40 agonist ivuxolimab in advanced cancers. On the study more broadly: Aged roughly 23 to 90 with a mean of approximately 60 years, they were about 83% male.

The CDR3 consists of 16 residues. The ends lost 1 base at V and 2 bases at J; junction bases unmatched: 10. CDR1 SQVTM and CDR2 ANQGSEA come from the germline V gene. Whole-study results and caveats: CD4+ and CD8+ T cells in blood underwent clonal expansion by week 6 at 0.1 to 3.0 mg/kg. Partial responders dosed at 0.1-3.0 mg/kg displayed clonal expansion ranking among the lowest.

A note on this clone: Its antigen is not identified.

Clones were sequenced by immunoSEQ multiplex PCR, and TCRdb holds only the in-frame ones, with some missing. The repertoire consists of roughly 46,000 clones, with 89% occurring once and the leading ten covering 10% to 15%. Specimen: CD4+ or CD8+ T cells sorted from blood, collected in a trial of the OX40 agonist ivuxolimab. The clonotype originates from an adult with an advanced solid tumor such as melanoma, head and neck, liver or kidney cancer. This chain joins TRBV29-1 and TRBJ2-7; TRBD1 aligns across 8 bases. Here the CDR3 reads CSVEVAGQGHPYEQYF. Written as DNA, the CDR3 is TGCAGCGTTGAAGTAGCCGGACAGGGACATCCCTACGAGCAGTACTTC.